This record covers a single T cell receptor beta chain. Its specificity is unknown. The sample comes from a study of T cell responses to AZD1222 COVID-19 vaccine. Sequencing was performed with immunoSEQ multiplex PCR; in TCRdb, only in-frame clones are kept and a portion is missing. This table has some 120,000 clones, roughly 89% appearing once. V lost 6 bases and J lost 7, with 16 bases in between. CDR3 length: 15 residues. The germline V gene has CDR1 LNHDA and CDR2 SQIVND (reference sequence). Study-level results: Variant regions that are unmutated are reportedly the target of nearly half of spike-specific TCRs.

The chain has TRBV19 and TRBJ1-6, with D uncertain. The sample here was peripheral blood, taken on day 0 of AZD1222 vaccination. The sequence derives from an adult in good health. CDR3 amino acids: CASSPGYPWNSPLHF. For the CDR3, the DNA is TGTGCCAGTAGCCCGGGGTACCCTTGGAATTCACCCCTCCACTTT. Using reference TRBV19 and TRBJ1-6 for the parts outside the CDR3, the full variable domain is DGGITQSPKYLFRKEGQNVTLSCEQNLNHDAMYWYRQDPGQGLRLIYYSQIVNDFQKGDIAEGYSVSREKKESFPLTVTSAQKNPTAFYLCASSPGYPWNSPLHFGNGTRLTVT.